The 8 T cell receptor beta chains given below trace back to one sample, sequenced in a study of OX40 agonist ivuxolimab in advanced cancers. The table came from immunoSEQ multiplex PCR; TCRdb's copy has only in-frame clones and leaves some out. Among under 110,000 clones, 90% were seen once, and the ten largest hold 0.48%. This sample comprised CD4+ or CD8+ T cells sorted from blood, obtained in a trial of the OX40 agonist ivuxolimab. These receptor sequences come from an adult with an advanced solid tumor such as melanoma, head and neck, liver or kidney cancer.

This chain uses TRBV28 with TRBJ1-2; D gene ambiguous. CDR3 length: 13 amino acids. Germline V gene data show CDR1 as MDHEN and CDR2 as SYDVKM. V shed 7 bases and J shed 4 bases, with 13 bases lying between them. The CDR3 coding sequence is TGTGCCAGCACTGACCGACATACCTATGGCTACACCTTC. Its protein is CASTDRHTYGYTF.

This clone has a handful of counts. The junction and the germline gene differ at one end; a read error may be behind it. This rearrangement joins TRBV7-7 to TRBJ2-7; 7 positions match TRBD1. The CDR3 covers 13 residues. The germline V gene encodes CDR1 SSHAT and CDR2 FNYEAQ (reference sequence). In DNA form, the CDR3 reads TGTGCTAGCAGCTTAGACAGGGCCTACGAGCAGTACTTC. This sequence encodes CASSLDRAYEQYF. Full variable domain (rest looked up from reference TRBV7-7 and TRBJ2-7): GAGVSQSPRYKVTKRGQDVTLRCDPISSHATLYWYQQALGQGPEFLTYFNYEAQPDKSGLPSDRFSAERPEGSISTLTIQRTEQRDSAMYRCASSLDRAYEQYFGPGTRLTVT.

The chain combines TRBV9 with TRBJ1-1, with 7 bases lining up with TRBD1. CDR1 and CDR2 from the germline V gene are SGDLS and YYNGEE. V shed 1 base and J 3 bases; nucleotides not matched to a gene: 0. CDR3 length: 13 amino acids. The CDR3 sequence is CASSVQGDTEAFF. The CDR3 DNA reads TGTGCCAGCAGCGTACAGGGGGACACTGAAGCTTTCTTT.

The chain carries TRBV7-9 and TRBJ1-2, with TRBD1 identical over 9 bases. Looked up from germline, CDR1 is SEHNR and CDR2 is FQNEAQ (reference sequence). CDR3 length equals 14 residues. J gave up 7 bases and V 1 base, and 4 bases lay outside the gene matches. The CDR3 DNA reads TGTGCCAGCAGCTTAGGACAGGGGGGCAGTGGCTACACCTTC. Translation: CASSLGQGGSGYTF.

This clone showed up just once. The chain employs TRBV11-3 and TRBJ1-2; TRBD1 might be the D (5 bases). The CDR3 runs to 16 residues. The germline V gene encodes CDR1 SGHNT and CDR2 YENEEA. Trimming shortened V by 5 bases and J by 9 bases, and 25 bases separated the two germline ends. The CDR3 DNA reads TGTGCCAGCAGCCTCACCGACCTAGGACAACCTATGAGCTACACCTTC. Its translation: CASSLTDLGQPMSYTF.

CDR3 DNA: TGTGCCAGCAGCTTAGGGACTAGCGGGCAAGAGACCCAGTACTTC. It codes for CASSLGTSGQETQYF. The chain couples TRBV7-9 to TRBJ2-5; 11 nucleotides align to TRBD2. Germline values: CDR1 SEHNR, CDR2 FQNEAQ (reference sequence). V shed 1 base and J 2 bases; nucleotides not matched to a gene: 0. The CDR3 extends over 15 amino acids. Drawing the rest from reference TRBV7-9 and TRBJ2-5, the complete variable domain is DTGVSQNPRHKITKRGQNVTFRCDPISEHNRLYWYRQTLGQGPEFLTYFQNEAQLEKSRLLSDRFSAERPKGSFSTLEIQRTEQGDSAMYLCASSLGTSGQETQYFGPGTRLLVL.

This clone was found once. The chain uses TRBV7-2 and TRBJ2-6; unclear D gene. From germline, CDR1 is SGHTA and CDR2 FQGNSA. V was pared by 1 base and J by 9 bases, with 10 bases between. There are 14 residues in the CDR3. CDR3 coding DNA: TGTGCCAGCAGCTTAGTTGCAGGTGTCAACGTCCTGACTTTC. It codes for CASSLVAGVNVLTF.

CDR3 amino acids: CASSLGQVHSNQPQHF. DNA for the CDR3: TGCGCCAGCAGCTTGGGACAGGTCCATAGCAATCAGCCCCAGCATTTT. V and J are TRBV5-1 and TRBJ1-5; TRBD1 might be the D (6 bases). Germline V gene data show CDR1 as SGHRS and CDR2 as YFSETQ. V lost 0 bases and J 0 bases, leaving 10 bases between the germline ends. This CDR3 is built from 16 residues.